This T cell receptor beta chain was recovered during a study of naive and memory T cell subsets. J gave up 6 bases and V 5 bases, and 4 bases lay outside the gene matches. There are 13 residues in the CDR3. Germline CDR1 is MDHEN and CDR2 is SYDVKM. An equimolar mix of two oligonucleotides served as the beta constant-region primer for TRBC1 and TRBC2. MiXCR, applied by TCRdb to the UMI-ligation and nested PCR reads, yields one record per CDR3 protein. The sample yields over 20,000 distinct CDR3 sequences, approximately 11% seen once. There are a few counts of this clonotype. The chain couples TRBV28 to TRBJ2-5, with TRBD1 identical over 9 bases. Material: central memory CD8+ T cells from blood. This receptor was identified in a human donor in good health. The CDR3 loop reads CASSTGTGKTQYF. CDR3 coding DNA: TGTGCCAGCAGTACCGGGACAGGGAAGACCCAGTACTTC.